A selection of T cell receptor beta chains follows, all from one sample in a study of identical twins. MiXCR, applied by TCRdb to the 5' RACE reads, yields one record per CDR3 protein. In the table there are some 210,000 distinct CDR3 sequences, around a sixth of which are singletons. These data were also reused for a study on T cells expressing NK-cell markers.

Sequencing was carried out using CD8+ T cells sorted from blood. The receptors were gathered from a woman aged 18 to 35 in good health. CDR3s include the opening cysteine and the closing phenylalanine or tryptophan. Fields, in order: J gene, D gene, V gene, clone size, CDR3 protein, CDR3 DNA. A D gene is named only where the DNA matches it firmly. For some rows the clone size is stated as once, few or many, or as a class when expanded; others skip it.

>TRBJ1-5|TRBD1|TRBV7-9|few
CASSSSSGQHQPQHF
TGTGCCAGCAGCTCATCCTCGGGACAGCATCAGCCCCAGCATTTT
>TRBJ2-1|TRBD2|TRBV19|-
CASSIRGGGLNEQFF
TGTGCCAGTAGTATCCGGGGGGGCGGGCTCAATGAGCAGTTCTTC
>TRBJ1-1|-|TRBV20-1|-
CSASGVRTEAFF
TGCAGTGCTTCAGGGGTGCGCACTGAAGCTTTCTTT
>TRBJ2-5|TRBD2|TRBV7-2|-
CASPHPIAGVKETQYF
TGTGCCAGCCCCCACCCAATAGCGGGGGTAAAGGAGACCCAGTACTTC
>TRBJ2-7|-|TRBV7-6|many
CASSLAQPGVSSYEQYF
TGTGCCAGCAGCTTAGCGCAACCGGGGGTTAGCTCCTACGAGCAGTACTTC
>TRBJ2-6|TRBD2|TRBV6-4|-
CASSDEGPSGSSSGANVLTF
TGTGCCAGCAGTGACGAGGGCCCTAGCGGGTCTAGCTCTGGGGCCAACGTCCTGACTTTC
>TRBJ2-1|TRBD2|TRBV20-1|many
CSATLANSYNEQFF
TGCAGTGCTACACTAGCGAATTCTTACAATGAGCAGTTCTTC
>TRBJ2-3|TRBD1|TRBV11-1|-
CATAFVKGTAQIENTDTQYF
TGTGCCACAGCTTTCGTTAAAGGGACAGCCCAAATCGAGAACACAGATACGCAGTATTTT
>TRBJ2-5|-|TRBV5-5|-
CASSLTGGAETQYF
TGTGCCAGCAGCTTAACAGGGGGGGCAGAGACCCAGTACTTC
>TRBJ2-2|TRBD2|TRBV30|-
CAWRTSGTTGELFF
TGTGCCTGGAGGACTAGCGGGACCACCGGGGAGCTGTTTTTT
>TRBJ2-3|-|TRBV7-2|-
CASSPFVRGGADTQYF
TGTGCCAGCAGCCCCTTTGTGAGGGGGGGGGCAGATACGCAGTATTTT
>TRBJ2-2|-|TRBV15|-
CATSRVGQGTGELFF
TGTGCCACCAGCAGAGTTGGGCAGGGCACCGGGGAGCTGTTTTTT
>TRBJ2-7|TRBD2|TRBV6-1|-
CASTILAGSSYEQYF
TGTGCCAGCACCATACTAGCGGGAAGCTCCTACGAGCAGTACTTC
>TRBJ2-1|TRBD2|TRBV7-3|-
CASSQGLAGGPGYNEQFF
TGTGCCAGCAGCCAAGGACTAGCGGGGGGGCCGGGGTACAATGAGCAGTTCTTC
>TRBJ2-1|-|TRBV10-1|-
CASSETLAVGEQFF
TGCGCCAGCAGTGAGACCCTAGCTGTGGGTGAGCAGTTCTTC
>TRBJ2-1|-|TRBV15|few
CATSRVSPDPRGNEQFF
TGTGCCACCAGCAGAGTCTCACCGGACCCCCGGGGCAATGAGCAGTTCTTC
>TRBJ2-1|TRBD1|TRBV27|-
CASSFPGGEQFF
TGTGCCAGCAGTTTCCCAGGGGGTGAGCAGTTCTTC
>TRBJ2-5|TRBD2|TRBV6-2/TRBV6-3|-
CASSYRLAGGRETQYF
TGTGCCAGCAGTTACCGACTAGCGGGGGGGCGAGAGACCCAGTACTTC
>TRBJ2-1|-|TRBV27|-
CASSFPSNEQFF
TGTGCCAGCAGTTTTCCTTCCAATGAGCAGTTCTTC
>TRBJ2-1|-|TRBV16|few
CASSQYGEQFF
TGTGCCAGCAGCCAATACGGTGAGCAGTTCTTC
>TRBJ2-3|-|TRBV10-2|few
CATAFNTQYF
TGCGCCACCGCGTTTAATACGCAGTATTTT
>TRBJ2-1|-|TRBV5-5|few
CASSSVDHSSYNEQFF
TGTGCCAGCAGCTCTGTCGACCATAGCTCCTACAATGAGCAGTTCTTC
>TRBJ1-1|-|TRBV27|-
CASRKTGNTEAFF
TGTGCCAGCAGGAAGACAGGGAACACTGAAGCTTTCTTT
>TRBJ2-5|-|TRBV27|-
CASSLGGFQETQYF
TGTGCCAGCAGTTTAGGCGGGTTCCAAGAGACCCAGTACTTC
>TRBJ2-1|TRBD2|TRBV7-3|-
CASSPTGTSGANEQFF
TGTGCCAGCAGCCCAACCGGGACTAGCGGGGCCAATGAGCAGTTCTTC
>TRBJ1-1|-|TRBV29-1|few
CSVEVFRPATMNTEAFF
TGCAGCGTTGAAGTGTTTCGGCCAGCCACCATGAACACTGAAGCTTTCTTT
>TRBJ2-1|TRBD1|TRBV11-2|few
CASTPWTGGYNEQFF
TGTGCCAGCACCCCATGGACAGGGGGATACAATGAGCAGTTCTTC
>TRBJ1-1|-|TRBV7-9|few
CASSLVRASTEAFF
TGTGCCAGCAGCTTAGTTAGGGCCTCCACTGAAGCTTTCTTT
>TRBJ2-1|-|TRBV11-1|-
CASSSQRGRARVYNEQFF
TGTGCCAGCAGCTCCCAAAGAGGGCGAGCTAGGGTCTACAATGAGCAGTTCTTC
>TRBJ2-1|TRBD2|TRBV3-1|-
CASSRETSGSFEQFF
TGTGCCAGCAGCCGAGAGACTAGCGGGAGTTTTGAGCAGTTCTTC
>TRBJ2-1|-|TRBV6-1|few
CATTGDLSGNEQFF
TGTGCCACTACGGGGGATTTGAGTGGCAATGAGCAGTTCTTC
>TRBJ1-1|-|TRBV20-1|-
CSATPLGAGGGTEAFF
TGCAGTGCCACACCATTAGGGGCGGGAGGGGGCACTGAAGCTTTCTTT
>TRBJ2-7|TRBD1|TRBV20-1|-
CSFGTDYEQYF
TGCAGTTTCGGGACAGACTACGAGCAGTACTTC
>TRBJ2-1|-|TRBV11-2|-
CASSSPGLYNEQFF
TGTGCCAGCAGCTCTCCCGGACTGTACAATGAGCAGTTCTTC
>TRBJ2-3|TRBD2|TRBV4-3|-
CASSQNQGLAGSDTQYF
TGCGCCAGCAGCCAAAATCAAGGACTAGCGGGATCTGATACGCAGTATTTT
>TRBJ2-7|-|TRBV9|-
CASSVDEGGELEQYF
TGTGCCAGCAGCGTAGACGAAGGAGGGGAGCTCGAGCAGTACTTC
>TRBJ2-7|-|TRBV5-1|-
CASTLPTDRPYEQYF
TGCGCCAGCACCCTCCCTACTGACAGGCCCTACGAGCAGTACTTC
>TRBJ2-3|-|TRBV6-5|few
CASSDSRLFTDTQYF
TGTGCCAGCAGTGACTCTAGACTTTTCACAGATACGCAGTATTTT
>TRBJ2-2|-|TRBV3-1|few
CASSQETLGGELFF
TGTGCCAGCAGCCAAGAAACTTTAGGCGGGGAGCTGTTTTTT
>TRBJ2-1|TRBD2|TRBV12-3/TRBV12-4|-
CASSPPGTSRDEQFF
TGTGCCAGCAGCCCTCCGGGGACTAGTCGGGATGAGCAGTTCTTC
>TRBJ2-3|-|TRBV20-1|-
CSARWGPSGSFADRGNTQYF
TGCAGTGCTAGATGGGGGCCTAGCGGGAGTTTCGCGGACAGGGGAAATACGCAGTATTTT
>TRBJ2-2|-|TRBV29-1|-
CSVGGLAGLFF
TGCAGCGTGGGAGGATTGGCTGGGCTGTTTTTT
>TRBJ2-2|-|TRBV7-8|few
CASSLSAAGELFF
TGTGCCAGCAGCTTATCAGCGGCCGGGGAGCTGTTTTTT
>TRBJ1-1|-|TRBV6-1|-
CASSEAIAEAFF
TGTGCCAGCAGTGAAGCCATCGCTGAAGCTTTCTTT
>TRBJ1-2|TRBD1|TRBV9|many
CASSRRDSNHNNYGYTF
TGTGCCAGCAGTCGTAGGGACAGCAATCATAATAACTATGGCTACACCTTC
>TRBJ1-2|-|TRBV12-3/TRBV12-4|few
CASSPQTANYGYTF
TGTGCCAGCAGCCCACAGACAGCTAACTATGGCTACACCTTC
>TRBJ2-7|TRBD1|TRBV29-1|few
CSVETGVSYEQYF
TGCAGCGTTGAGACAGGGGTCTCCTACGAGCAGTACTTC
>TRBJ2-1|TRBD2|TRBV29-1|few
CSAPLAGGANEQFF
TGCAGCGCCCCACTAGCGGGGGGGGCGAATGAGCAGTTCTTC
>TRBJ2-1|-|TRBV11-2|few
CASSFWNEQFF
TGTGCCAGCAGCTTTTGGAATGAGCAGTTCTTC
>TRBJ1-5|-|TRBV2|-
CASSEGGWQPQHF
TGTGCCAGCAGTGAGGGGGGCTGGCAGCCCCAGCATTTT